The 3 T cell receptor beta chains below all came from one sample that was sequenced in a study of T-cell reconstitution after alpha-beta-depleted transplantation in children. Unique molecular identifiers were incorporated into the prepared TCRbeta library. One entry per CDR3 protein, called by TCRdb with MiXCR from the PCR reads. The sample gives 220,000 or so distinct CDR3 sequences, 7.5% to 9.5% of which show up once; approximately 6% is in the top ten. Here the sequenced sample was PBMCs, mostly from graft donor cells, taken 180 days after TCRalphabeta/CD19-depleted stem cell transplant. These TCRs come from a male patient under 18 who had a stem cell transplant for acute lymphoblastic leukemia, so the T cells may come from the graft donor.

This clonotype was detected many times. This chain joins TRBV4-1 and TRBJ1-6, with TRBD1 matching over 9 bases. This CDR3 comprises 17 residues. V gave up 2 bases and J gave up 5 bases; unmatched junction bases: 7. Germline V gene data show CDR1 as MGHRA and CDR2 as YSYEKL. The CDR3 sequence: CASSQKQGASDNSPLHF. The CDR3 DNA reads TGCGCCAGCAGCCAAAAACAGGGGGCGTCGGATAATTCACCCCTCCACTTT.

DNA of the CDR3: TGTGCCAGCTCACCAACTACAGGCGGCCAAGAGACCCAGTACTTC. Protein sequence: CASSPTTGGQETQYF. The rearrangement links TRBV18 to TRBJ2-5; TRBD1 might be the D (5 bases). V lost 2 bases, J lost 1 base, and 11 bases lay in between. This CDR3 region has 15 residues. Germline V gene sequence: CDR1 KGHSH, CDR2 LQKENI.

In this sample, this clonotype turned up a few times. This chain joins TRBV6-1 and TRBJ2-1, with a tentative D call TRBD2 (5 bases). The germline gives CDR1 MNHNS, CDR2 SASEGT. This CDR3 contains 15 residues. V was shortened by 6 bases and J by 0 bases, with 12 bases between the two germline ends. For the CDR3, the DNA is TGTGCCAGCAGCCCCGACTACGACTCCTACAATGAGCAGTTCTTC. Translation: CASSPDYDSYNEQFF.